The 6 T cell receptor beta chains below were found in one sample sequenced in a study of blood T cell repertoires in COVID-19. The table came from immunoSEQ multiplex PCR; TCRdb's copy has only in-frame clones and leaves some out. The sample has just under 20,000 clones, approximately 91% seen once. Source material: peripheral blood. The origin of the receptors is a human donor in a cohort sampled during active COVID-19.

This chain uses TRBV5-1 with TRBJ2-5; 7 bases map to TRBD1. V gave up 4 bases and J gave up 4 bases; unmatched junction bases: 10. The CDR3 runs to 15 residues. Germline V gene sequence: CDR1 SGHRS, CDR2 YFSETQ. CDR3 sequence: CASSHARGLGETQYF. DNA for the CDR3: TGCGCCAGCAGCCACGCCAGGGGGTTAGGAGAGACCCAGTACTTC.

The genes are TRBV18 and TRBJ2-7; TRBD1 aligns across 7 bases. The CDR3 runs 15 residues. Trimming removed 3 bases from V and 2 bases from J; junction bases left unmatched: 7. Germline CDR1 is KGHSH and CDR2 is LQKENI. In nucleotides, the CDR3 is TGTGCCAGCTCACCTTCTATCCAGGGGGCCTACGAGCAGTACTTC. This translates into CASSPSIQGAYEQYF.

This rearrangement joins TRBV2 to TRBJ1-2; 7 positions agree with TRBD1. V was pared by 4 bases and J by 4 bases, with 6 bases of the junction left unmatched. The CDR3 is 14 residues long. CDR1 is SNHLY and CDR2 is FYNNEI in the germline V gene. The CDR3 region is CASSATGQPYGYTF. The DNA for the CDR3 is TGTGCCAGCAGTGCCACGGGACAGCCCTATGGCTACACCTTC. Full variable domain (outside the CDR3, taken from reference TRBV2 and TRBJ1-2): EPEVTQTPSHQVTQMGQEVILRCVPISNHLYFYWYRQILGQKVEFLVSFYNNEISEKSEIFDDQFSVERPDGSNFTLKIRSTKLEDSAMYFCASSATGQPYGYTFGSGTRLTVV.

The chain carries TRBV5-1 and TRBJ1-3; weak D call: TRBD1 (5 bases). Germline CDR1 SGHRS, CDR2 YFSETQ. V shed 4 bases and J shed 2 bases, with 13 bases lying between them. The CDR3 contains 15 residues. The CDR3 nucleotides read TGCGCCAGCAGCGAGGCGGGGGTCCCTGGAAACACCATATATTTT. Encoded protein: CASSEAGVPGNTIYF.

The CDR3 spells CASSRLGSGGALETQYF. The CDR3 nucleotides are TGTGCCAGCAGCCGCCTTGGTAGCGGGGGGGCCTTAGAGACCCAGTACTTC. J is TRBJ2-5 and V is TRBV3-1 (or the pseudogene TRBV3-2); 11 nucleotides align to TRBD2. Germline trimming cut 4 bases from V and 4 bases from J; bases unmatched to any gene: 11. The CDR3 runs to 17 residues. Germline CDR1 is LGHDT and CDR2 is YNNKEL (reference sequence).

The chain carries TRBV18 and TRBJ2-7; the D gene is possibly TRBD2 (6 bases). CDR3 size: 15 residues. From germline, CDR1 is KGHSH and CDR2 LQKENI. The germline V and J ends were trimmed by 6 bases and 5 bases, with 20 bases remaining between them. CDR3 residues: CASSPRGGTGDEQYF. The CDR3 region has the DNA TGTGCCAGCTCTCCCCGTGGTGGGACGGGGGACGAGCAGTACTTC.